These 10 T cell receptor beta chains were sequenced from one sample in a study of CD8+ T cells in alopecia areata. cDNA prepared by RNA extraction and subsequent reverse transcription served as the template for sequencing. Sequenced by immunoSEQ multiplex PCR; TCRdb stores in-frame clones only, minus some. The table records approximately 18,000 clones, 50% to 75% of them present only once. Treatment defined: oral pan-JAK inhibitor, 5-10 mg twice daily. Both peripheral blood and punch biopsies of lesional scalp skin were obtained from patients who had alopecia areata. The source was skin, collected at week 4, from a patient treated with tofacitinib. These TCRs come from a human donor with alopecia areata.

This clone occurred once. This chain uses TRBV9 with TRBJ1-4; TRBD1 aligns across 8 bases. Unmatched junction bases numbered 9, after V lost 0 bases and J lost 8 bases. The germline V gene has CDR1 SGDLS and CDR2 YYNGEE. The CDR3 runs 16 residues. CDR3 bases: TGTGCCAGCAGCGTAGAACCAGGGGGCGCTGAAGAAAAACTGTTTTTT. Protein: CASSVEPGGAEEKLFF.

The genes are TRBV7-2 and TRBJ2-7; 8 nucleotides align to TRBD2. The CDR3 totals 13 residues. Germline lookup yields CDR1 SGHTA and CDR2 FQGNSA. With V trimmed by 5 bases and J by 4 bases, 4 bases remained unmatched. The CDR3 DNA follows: TGTGCCAGCAGCCGGGGGGGCGGGTACGAGCAGTACTTC. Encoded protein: CASSRGGGYEQYF.

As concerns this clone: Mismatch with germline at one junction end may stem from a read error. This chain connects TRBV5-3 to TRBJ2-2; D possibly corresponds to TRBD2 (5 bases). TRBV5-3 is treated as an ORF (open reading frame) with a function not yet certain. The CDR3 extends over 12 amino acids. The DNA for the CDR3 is TGTGCCAGCAGCTTAAGCGGCGGGGAGCTGTTTTTT. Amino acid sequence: CASSLSGGELFF.

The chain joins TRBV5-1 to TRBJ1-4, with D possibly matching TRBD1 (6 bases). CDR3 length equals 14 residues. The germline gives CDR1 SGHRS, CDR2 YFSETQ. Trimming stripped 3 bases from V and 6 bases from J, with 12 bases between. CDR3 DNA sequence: TGCGCCAGCAGCTCAGGGGATGTGGATGAAAAACTGTTTTTT. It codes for CASSSGDVDEKLFF.

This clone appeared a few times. CDR3 bases: TGTGCCAGCAGTGACTGGTCATCCCATAGCAATCAGCCCCAGCATTTT. The encoded protein is CASSDWSSHSNQPQHF. The J gene is TRBJ1-5, the V gene TRBV2, with unresolved D. Germline CDR1 SNHLY, CDR2 FYNNEI. The V end lost 3 bases, the J end lost 0 bases, and 12 bases lay between the germline ends. The CDR3 consists of 16 residues.

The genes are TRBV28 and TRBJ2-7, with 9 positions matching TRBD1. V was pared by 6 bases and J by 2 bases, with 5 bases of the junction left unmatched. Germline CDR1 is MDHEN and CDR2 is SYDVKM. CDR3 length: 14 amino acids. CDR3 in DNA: TGTGCCAGCAGGCTACAGGGGGCGGCCTACGAGCAGTACTTC. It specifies CASRLQGAAYEQYF.

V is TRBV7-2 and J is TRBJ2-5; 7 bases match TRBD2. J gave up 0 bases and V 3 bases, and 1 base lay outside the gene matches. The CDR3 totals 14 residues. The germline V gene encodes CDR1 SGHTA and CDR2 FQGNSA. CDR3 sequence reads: CASSLRGNQETQYF. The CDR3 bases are TGTGCCAGCAGCTTGCGGGGGAACCAAGAGACCCAGTACTTC.

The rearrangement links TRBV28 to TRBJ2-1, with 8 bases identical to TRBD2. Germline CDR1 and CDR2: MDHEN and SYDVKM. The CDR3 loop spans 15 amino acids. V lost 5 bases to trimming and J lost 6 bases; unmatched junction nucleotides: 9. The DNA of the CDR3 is TGTGCCAGCAGTCACGGGGGGGGTACCCTCAATGAGCAGTTCTTC. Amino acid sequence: CASSHGGGTLNEQFF.

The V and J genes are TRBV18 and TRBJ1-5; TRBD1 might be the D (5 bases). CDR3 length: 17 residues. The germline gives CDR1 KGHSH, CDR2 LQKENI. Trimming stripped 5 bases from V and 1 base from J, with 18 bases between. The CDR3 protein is CASSTTRGDPSNQPQHF. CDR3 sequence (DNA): TGTGCCAGCTCAACGACTCGGGGGGACCCCAGCAATCAGCCCCAGCATTTT.

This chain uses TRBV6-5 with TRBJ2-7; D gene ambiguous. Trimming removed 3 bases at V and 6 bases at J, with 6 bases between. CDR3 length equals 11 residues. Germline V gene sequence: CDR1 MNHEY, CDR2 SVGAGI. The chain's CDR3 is CASSYSGEQYF. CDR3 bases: TGTGCCAGCAGTTATTCAGGCGAGCAGTACTTC.